This TCR beta chain stems from a study of blood T cell repertoires in COVID-19. Study overall: Acute and convalescent COVID-19 samples came from the United States, Italy and Spain.

Trimming took off 0 bases at V and 3 bases at J, with 16 bases between the two ends. The CDR3 spans 17 residues. TCRdb keeps only in-frame clones here, not all; method: immunoSEQ multiplex PCR. Of hundreds of thousands of clones in the sample, approximately 89% are singletons; the top ten hold about 9.9%. Participant reports of clinical history set cohort assignment. The specimen sequenced was PBMCs or T cells enriched from blood (not recorded which). The chain is built from TRBV23-1 and TRBJ2-3; possible D gene TRBD2, 6 bases. TRBV23-1 is an ORF, and what it does is uncertain. The clonotype was recovered from a woman in her forties who had recovered from COVID-19. CDR3 sequence: CASSQSVGGAGTDTQYF. In DNA, the CDR3 is TGCGCCAGCAGTCAATCGGTTGGAGGGGCTGGGACAGATACGCAGTATTTT.